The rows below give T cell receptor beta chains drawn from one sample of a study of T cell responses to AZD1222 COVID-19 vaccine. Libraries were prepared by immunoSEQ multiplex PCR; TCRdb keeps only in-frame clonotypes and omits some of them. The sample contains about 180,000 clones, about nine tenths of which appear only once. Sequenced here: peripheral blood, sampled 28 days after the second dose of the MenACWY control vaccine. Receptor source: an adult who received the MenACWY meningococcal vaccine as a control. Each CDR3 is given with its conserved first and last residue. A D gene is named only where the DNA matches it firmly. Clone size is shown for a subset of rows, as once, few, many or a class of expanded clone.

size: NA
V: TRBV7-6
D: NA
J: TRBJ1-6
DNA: TGTGCCAGCAGCTTAAAAAGGACAGTGGGGTCTGGTTCACCCCTCCACTTT
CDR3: CASSLKRTVGSGSPLHF

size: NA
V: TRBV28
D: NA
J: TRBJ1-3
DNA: TGTGCCAGCAGGACATCTGGAAACACCATATATTTT
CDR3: CASRTSGNTIYF

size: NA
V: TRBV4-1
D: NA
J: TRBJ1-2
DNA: TGCGCCAGCAGCCAACCCAGACAGGCCCGTAAGAACTATGGCTACACCTTC
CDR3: CASSQPRQARKNYGYTF

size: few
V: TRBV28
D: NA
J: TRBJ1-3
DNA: TGTGCCATTCACCCAGGCTCCGGAAACACCATATATTTT
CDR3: CAIHPGSGNTIYF

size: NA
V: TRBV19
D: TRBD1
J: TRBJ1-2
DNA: TGTGCCAGCCGACAGGGCGAGGACTATGGCTACACCTTC
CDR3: CASRQGEDYGYTF

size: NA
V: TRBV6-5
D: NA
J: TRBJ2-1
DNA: TGTGCCAGCAGTTACACCGACAGAGACAATGAGCAGTTCTTC
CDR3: CASSYTDRDNEQFF

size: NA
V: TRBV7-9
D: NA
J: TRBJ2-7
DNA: TGTGCCAGCAGCGGAGGAGCCTCGGGCTACGAGCAGTACTTC
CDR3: CASSGGASGYEQYF

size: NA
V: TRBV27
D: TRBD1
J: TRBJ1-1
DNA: TGTGCCAGCAGTTCCGGGACAGGGGGCTATAGGGACACTGAAGCTTTCTTT
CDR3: CASSSGTGGYRDTEAFF

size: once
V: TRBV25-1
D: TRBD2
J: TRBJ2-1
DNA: TGTGCCAGCAGTCCGTGGACTAGCGGGATACACAATGAGCAGTTCTTC
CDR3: CASSPWTSGIHNEQFF

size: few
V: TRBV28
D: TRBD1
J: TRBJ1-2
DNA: TGTGCCACCGCAGGGGGCAACTATGGCTACACCTTC
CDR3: CATAGGNYGYTF

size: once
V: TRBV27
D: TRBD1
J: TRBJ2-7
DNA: TGTGCCAGCAGTTCACCGGGACAGGGAAGGTACGAGCAGTACTTC
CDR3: CASSSPGQGRYEQYF

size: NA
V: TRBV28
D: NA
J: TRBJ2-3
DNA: TGTGCCAGCAGTTTAATTGGTCCAGATACGCAGTATTTT
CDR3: CASSLIGPDTQYF

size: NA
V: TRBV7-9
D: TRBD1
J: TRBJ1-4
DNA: TGTGCCAGCAGCTTAGGCCAGACAGGGGGCGGTGAAAAACTGTTTTTT
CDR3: CASSLGQTGGGEKLFF

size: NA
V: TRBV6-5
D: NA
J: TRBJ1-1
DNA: TGTGCCAGCAGTTACTCTGAGCTGAACACTGAAGCTTTCTTT
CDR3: CASSYSELNTEAFF

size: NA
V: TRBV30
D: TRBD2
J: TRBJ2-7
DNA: TGTGCCTGGAGCTCGGGACTACCCTACGAGCAGTACTTC
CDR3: CAWSSGLPYEQYF

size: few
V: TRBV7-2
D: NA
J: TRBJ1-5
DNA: TGTGCCAGCAGCTCATCACAGGGATATCAGCCCCAGCATTTT
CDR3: CASSSSQGYQPQHF

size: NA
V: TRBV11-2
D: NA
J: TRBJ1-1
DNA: TGTGCCAGCAGCTCACTAGGGGCGGCGAACACTGAAGCTTTCTTT
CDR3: CASSSLGAANTEAFF

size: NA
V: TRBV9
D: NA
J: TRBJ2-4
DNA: TGTGCCAGCAGCGTAGCCCCCGGGGGACATTCTCCTAGCATTCAGTACTTC
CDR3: CASSVAPGGHSPSIQYF

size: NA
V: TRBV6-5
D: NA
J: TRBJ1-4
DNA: TGTGCCAGCACCTACGGGCAGGGCAAAAAACTGTTTTTT
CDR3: CASTYGQGKKLFF

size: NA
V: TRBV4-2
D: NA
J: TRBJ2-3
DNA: TGTGCCAGCAGCCAAGGGACGGGAGTAGATACGCAGTATTTT
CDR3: CASSQGTGVDTQYF

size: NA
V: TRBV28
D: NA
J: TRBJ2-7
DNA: TGTGCCAGCAGTTTCCCACCGGGACTCCTGAGCTCCTACGAGCAGTACTTC
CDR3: CASSFPPGLLSSYEQYF

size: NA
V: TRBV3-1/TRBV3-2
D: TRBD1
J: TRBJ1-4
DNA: TGTGCCAGCAGCCAACAGGGGGGGGGCTGGGAAAAACTGTTTTTT
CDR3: CASSQQGGGWEKLFF